This TCR beta chain was sequenced during a study of T-cell memory formation after mild COVID-19 (TCRdb year 2021). Study-level background: TCR sequence clusters from the two donors were largely donor specific. The cohort comprised two young, previously healthy adult volunteers, one female and one male. T-cell clones expanding and contracting after mild COVID-19 in two donors were tracked by longitudinal TCRalpha and TCRbeta repertoire sequencing.

Ficoll-Paque density gradient centrifugation was used to isolate PBMCs. This clonotype came up a few times. No cognate antigen has been identified for it. No base qualities exist here, and no much larger clone lies one base off it. The reads were generated on an Illumina NovaSeq 6000. Using 5'RACE with constant-segment primers, TCRalpha and TCRbeta cDNA libraries were constructed, with sample barcodes and unique molecular identifiers added in the process. RNA was extracted from every sample with Trizol reagent. The libraries were amplified in two PCR steps, and the second step added a second sample barcode and Illumina TruSeq adapters. Sequencing of libraries was performed on an Illumina NovaSeq with 2 x 150 bp paired-end reads. Per the authors' processing: With migec v1.2.7, reads were demultiplexed and then collapsed into UMI-guided consensus sequences. With mixcr v2.1.11, UMI consensuses were aligned to TRA and TRB V and J templates and assembled into clonotypes. A clonotype was counted as expanded or contracted only when both edgeR and NoisET called the clonotype significant, with the noise models trained on biological replicates. edgeR calls used a false discovery rate-adjusted p below 0.01 and a log2 fold-change threshold of 1. As an exploratory analysis of dynamics, PCA with hierarchical clustering was applied to max-normalized trajectories of the 1000 most abundant clonotypes. Separately sequenced CD4+ and CD8+ repertoires were used to assign the CD4 or CD8 phenotype of responding clones. TCRdb reprocessing: public reads trimmed at Q25 with fastp, clones called with MiXCR, in-frame beta chains kept. One record per CDR3 amino acid sequence lists the most common genes and DNA. The V and J calls and clone size are TCRdb's, not the authors'. This sample has approximately 300,000 distinct CDR3 sequences in its table, and 8% to 10% of those were observed once. The ten largest clonotypes hold roughly 22% of the sample.

What the authors observed across the whole study: Clones that contracted from day 15 to 85 showed balanced CD4/CD8 phenotypes, whereas a second wave of clones that expanded from day 15 to 37 leaned towards CD4+. Some responding clones were detected in pre-infection memory, which suggested that pre-existing cross-reactive memory T cells had joined the SARS-CoV-2 response. Contracting CD4+ clones were located mainly in the CM and EM memory subsets, whereas CD8+ clones were found to be enriched in EMRA. Whether the second-wave clones peaking on day 37 were SARS-CoV-2 specific was not confirmed. Only a couple of mild cases were covered in the study, and larger cohorts including severe cases with pre-infection samples were considered necessary.

Trimming costs V 2 bases and J 2 bases, and their ends lie 10 bases apart. Including the terminal cysteine and phenylalanine, the CDR3 comprises 15 residues. The read is trimmed to its CDR3 DNA, 45 bases read in frame from base 1. Specimen: PBMCs or a T cell subset sorted from them (not recorded which). The receptor comes from a man aged 18 to 29 who had mild COVID-19 (a few samples of this study predate the infection). The sample titles of this study are shuffled in the database, so cell type and time point are left out; the donor was told from shared clones. Recombination connected TRBV12-3 or TRBV12-4 to TRBJ2-1; 5 matching bases give a weak D call of TRBD1. The DNA reads TGTGCCAGCAGTTTATTAGGGGCAGCCTACAATGAGCAGTTCTTC. It is translated as CASSLLGAAYNEQFF.